This passage covers 24 T cell receptor beta chains from one sample sequenced in a study of shared clonotypes between healthy human individuals. It was CD45RO-negative cells, positively selected for CCR7, that made up naive CD8 cells, with terminally differentiated effector memory CD45RA+ cells excluded. Only in-frame clones appear in the TCRdb table, and some are missing; sequencing was by immunoSEQ multiplex PCR. The sample has 1.5 million to 2.5 million clones, 85% to 95% seen once. The source material was naive CD8+ T cells sorted from blood. All receptors derive from a man between 18 and 35 years old in good health.

The rearrangement joins TRBV7-9 to TRBJ1-4; D gene uncertain. Germline V CDR1 and CDR2: SEHNR, FQNEAQ (reference sequence). V was pared by 2 bases and J by 7 bases, with 5 bases between. This CDR3 comprises 12 residues. The CDR3 here is CASSLFFEKLFF. The CDR3 DNA follows: TGTGCCAGCAGCTTATTTTTTGAAAAACTGTTTTTT.

Concerning this clone: A read error may account for a junction end that differs from germline. The rearrangement uses TRBV7-7 and TRBJ1-1; no firm D call. This CDR3 comprises 13 residues. Germline V CDR1 and CDR2: SSHAT, FNYEAQ (reference sequence). As DNA, the CDR3 is TGTGCTAGCAGCTTATTCGCGGACACTGAAGCTTTCTTT. It specifies CASSLFADTEAFF.

This clone was seen once. This sequence joins TRBV5-6 and TRBJ1-5; D unresolved. With 0 bases removed from V and 8 bases from J, the gap between germline ends came to 9 bases. From germline, CDR1 is SGHDT and CDR2 YYEEEE. This CDR3 is built from 13 residues. Here the CDR3 reads CASSLAEGEPQHF. The CDR3 region has the DNA TGTGCCAGCAGCTTGGCCGAGGGAGAGCCCCAGCATTTT.

This chain links TRBV5-1 with TRBJ2-7, with a tentative D call TRBD1 (5 bases). The V and J ends lost 0 bases and 3 bases respectively, with 13 bases between them. This CDR3 is built from 15 residues. Germline V CDR1 and CDR2: SGHRS, YFSETQ. CDR3 sequence (DNA): TGCGCCAGCAGCTTGGGGGCAGGGATAAACTACGAGCAGTACTTC. Its protein is CASSLGAGINYEQYF.

As concerns this clone: Different DNA sequences within this sample yield the same CDR3. The gene calls are TRBV9 and TRBJ1-2; TRBD1 matches at 8 bases. V dropped 5 bases and J dropped 3; count of bases not matched to a gene: 3. In germline, CDR1 is SGDLS, CDR2 YYNGEE. CDR3 length: 13 amino acids. The CDR3 is CASSGQGYYGYTF. DNA for the CDR3: TGTGCCAGCAGTGGACAGGGATACTATGGCTACACCTTC.

V gene TRBV5-8 combines with J gene TRBJ1-2; D is unresolved. V was pared by 1 base and J by 3 bases, with 10 bases between. The CDR3 sequence is 14 residues long. Germline CDR1 reads SGHTS; CDR2 reads YDEGEE. The CDR3 sequence is CASSLTGPHYGYTF. CDR3 DNA sequence: TGTGCCAGCAGCTTGACTGGACCTCACTATGGCTACACCTTC.

On this clone: Other DNA sequences of this sample code for an identical CDR3. The CDR3 here is CSVRSYEQYF. The CDR3 DNA follows: TGCAGCGTACGGTCATACGAGCAGTACTTC. The chain combines TRBV29-1 with TRBJ2-7; D remains ambiguous. Germline loops: CDR1 SQVTM, CDR2 ANQGSEA. This CDR3 has 10 amino acids. Trimming cost V 6 bases and J 4 bases, with 7 bases left between them.

J is TRBJ1-2 and V is TRBV11-2, with 11 bases aligning to TRBD1. V gave up 5 bases and J gave up 4 bases; unmatched junction bases: 3. This CDR3 comprises 14 residues. Germline loops: CDR1 SGHAT, CDR2 FQNNGV. CDR3 nucleotides: TGTGCCAGCAGCCGGACAGGGGGCATCTATGGCTACACCTTC. Amino acids: CASSRTGGIYGYTF.

The chain employs TRBV5-6 and TRBJ1-1, with 8 bases identical to TRBD1. This CDR3 comprises 15 residues. Trimming at V came to 3 bases and at J to 3 bases, leaving 7 bases not matched to a gene. CDR1 SGHDT and CDR2 YYEEEE come from the germline V gene. The CDR3 bases are TGTGCCAGCAGCTGGAGCGGACAGGGTCACACTGAAGCTTTCTTT. Translating gives CASSWSGQGHTEAFF.

This chain joins TRBV5-1 and TRBJ1-4; weak D call: TRBD1 (5 bases). Germline-derived CDR1 and CDR2 are SGHRS and YFSETQ. The V end lost 0 bases, the J end lost 8 bases, and 14 bases lay between the germline ends. There are 15 residues in the CDR3. CDR3 coding DNA: TGCGCCAGCAGCTTGGAGGGTAACTCAGGGGAAAAACTGTTTTTT. This codes for CASSLEGNSGEKLFF.

V gene TRBV7-2 combines with J gene TRBJ2-7; no definite D call. The V end was cut by 3 bases, the J end by 0 bases, with 6 bases between. CDR1 and CDR2 from the germline V gene are SGHTA and FQGNSA. The CDR3 runs 13 residues. Written as DNA, the CDR3 is TGTGCCAGCAGCTTCTCAGTCTCCTACGAGCAGTACTTC. Residues: CASSFSVSYEQYF.

A note on this clone: Different DNA sequences within this sample yield the same CDR3. The chain combines TRBV5-6 with TRBJ1-2; 7 bases agree with TRBD1. The CDR3 has 13 residues. J gave up 7 bases and V 0 bases, and 3 bases lay outside the gene matches. From germline, CDR1 is SGHDT and CDR2 YYEEEE. The CDR3 reads CASSLGQGSGYTF. Here the CDR3 DNA reads TGTGCCAGCAGCTTGGGACAGGGCAGTGGCTACACCTTC.

The J gene is TRBJ2-5, the V gene TRBV6-6; a possible D gene is TRBD2 (6 bases). Per the germline V gene, CDR1 is MNHNY and CDR2 is SVGAGI (reference sequence). Deletions cut 2 bases from V and 5 bases from J, with 9 bases between. The CDR3 runs to 13 residues. CDR3 DNA: TGTGCCAGCAGTTACGCGGGGTTGGAGACCCAGTACTTC. Residues: CASSYAGLETQYF.

The chain uses TRBV6-6 and TRBJ2-5, with 10 bases matching TRBD2. Germline V lookup: CDR1 MNHNY, CDR2 SVGAGI (reference sequence). J was trimmed by 5 bases and V by 5 bases; bases with no gene match: 5. The CDR3 has 14 residues. CDR3 coding DNA: TGTGCCAGCAGTAGCGGGGGGGTAAGGGAGACCCAGTACTTC. As protein: CASSSGGVRETQYF.

In the case of this clone: Different DNA sequences within this sample yield the same CDR3. V and J are TRBV5-1 and TRBJ2-7; TRBD1 is a possible D gene (6 bases). The V end was cut by 0 bases, the J end by 4 bases, with 11 bases between. The CDR3 runs 14 residues. CDR1 SGHRS and CDR2 YFSETQ come from the germline V gene. The CDR3 is CASSLVGGTYEQYF. The DNA for the CDR3 is TGCGCCAGCAGCTTGGTAGGGGGAACGTACGAGCAGTACTTC.

The chain joins TRBV13 to TRBJ1-4; tentative D call: TRBD1 (5 bases). Germline V gene lookup returns CDR1 PRHDT and CDR2 FYEKMQ (reference sequence). This CDR3 contains 14 residues. The germline V and J ends were trimmed by 5 bases and 8 bases, with 15 bases remaining between them. The DNA of the CDR3 is TGTGCCAGCAGCGCCAGACCAGGGTCGGAAAAACTGTTTTTT. Encoded protein: CASSARPGSEKLFF.

This rearrangement joins TRBV5-1 to TRBJ1-3; D perhaps matches TRBD1 (6 bases). V gave up 0 bases and J gave up 1 base, with 20 bases separating them. In germline, CDR1 is SGHRS, CDR2 YFSETQ. The CDR3 covers 19 residues. The CDR3 region has the DNA TGCGCCAGCAGCTTGGAGGGGGACGGAGGAGACTGGTCTGGAAACACCATATATTTT. Amino acid sequence: CASSLEGDGGDWSGNTIYF.

Remarks on this clone: Other nucleotide sequences from this sample produce the same CDR3. V gene TRBV6-5 combines with J gene TRBJ1-5, with 9 bases fitting TRBD1. After removal of 6 bases from V and 1 base from J, the junction contained 4 bases not matched to a gene. This CDR3 is 15 amino acids long. The germline gives CDR1 MNHEY, CDR2 SVGAGI. Written as DNA, the CDR3 is TGTGCCAGCAGACTCGGACAGGGGAGCAATCAGCCCCAGCATTTT. Encoded protein: CASRLGQGSNQPQHF.

The rearrangement links TRBV29-1 to TRBJ1-1, with no clear D. The CDR3 is made up of 10 amino acids. V lost 4 bases, J lost 6 bases, and 6 bases lay in between. Germline V gene lookup returns CDR1 SQVTM and CDR2 ANQGSEA. CDR3 sequence: CSVVGPEAFF. The CDR3 DNA is TGCAGCGTTGTGGGCCCTGAAGCTTTCTTT. The whole variable domain, filled in from reference TRBV29-1 and TRBJ1-1, reads SAVISQKPSRDICQRGTSLTIQCQVDSQVTMMFWYRQQPGQSLTLIATANQGSEATYESGFVIDKFPISRPNLTFSTLTVSNMSPEDSSIYLCSVVGPEAFFGQGTRLTVV.

The chain joins TRBV10-3 to TRBJ2-7; 7 bases are shared with TRBD2. Per the germline V gene, CDR1 is ENHRY and CDR2 is SYGVKD. The CDR3 is made up of 17 amino acids. V was pared by 6 bases and J by 0 bases, with 14 bases of the junction left unmatched. The CDR3 sequence is CAIRIGDAGVFSYEQYF. For the CDR3, the DNA is TGTGCCATCAGGATCGGGGATGCGGGGGTTTTCTCCTACGAGCAGTACTTC.

The chain employs TRBV7-2 and TRBJ2-1; perhaps TRBD1 as D (6 bases). Trimming stripped 4 bases from V and 3 bases from J, with 16 bases between. Germline V gene sequence: CDR1 SGHTA, CDR2 FQGNSA. This CDR3 contains 16 residues. CDR3: CASSYFPGQDYNEQFF. The CDR3 DNA follows: TGTGCCAGCAGCTACTTTCCGGGACAAGACTACAATGAGCAGTTCTTC.

The rearrangement uses TRBV6-5 and TRBJ2-7, with a tentative D call TRBD1 (6 bases). Trimming left V 6 bases short and J 4 bases short, with 13 bases between. The CDR3 consists of 13 residues. CDR1 is MNHEY, CDR2 SVGAGI, per germline. CDR3 bases: TGTGCCAGCAGCTTTAGCCAGGGGTACGAGCAGTACTTC. Its protein product is CASSFSQGYEQYF.

This chain joins TRBV9 and TRBJ2-7; D might be TRBD2 (6 bases). With 0 bases removed from V and 5 bases from J, the gap between germline ends came to 15 bases. Germline lookup yields CDR1 SGDLS and CDR2 YYNGEE. This CDR3 is 15 amino acids long. The CDR3 DNA reads TGTGCCAGCAGCGTAGGGGCTAGCGCGGATGACGAGCAGTACTTC. It translates to CASSVGASADDEQYF.

The gene calls are TRBV19 and TRBJ2-3; possibly TRBD2 for D (6 bases). The CDR3 covers 15 residues. CDR1 is LNHDA and CDR2 is SQIVND in the germline V gene (reference sequence). The V end was cut by 7 bases, the J end by 2 bases, with 16 bases between. CDR3 DNA sequence: TGTGCCAGTATGGACCTAGCGCAAGACACAGATACGCAGTATTTT. Its protein is CASMDLAQDTDTQYF.